The following is a TCR beta chain sequence with its context. The antigen is undetermined. The germline CDR1 and CDR2 sequences are SGHRS and YFSETQ. J lost 6 bases, V lost 2 bases, and 6 bases had no gene match. The CDR3 is made up of 14 amino acids. The sample originates from a study of cytomegalovirus exposure and HLA in healthy donors. Notes on the study in general: Links to common viral pathogens appeared, in a later analysis, for several of the most significant clusters. High specificity and sensitivity for cytomegalovirus status were reported for the classifier. A few of the chains that were CMV-associated were confirmed in vitro to be specific for CMV antigens. Reportedly, HLA-A and HLA-B alleles of most subjects were accurately predicted from TCR beta.

The PCR contained 60 Vbeta and 13 Jbeta primers. The protocol was immunoSEQ multiplex PCR, while the TCRdb copy is restricted to in-frame clones and leaves out a portion. This repertoire shows fewer than 200,000 clones, 80% to 85% found once; its top ten account for around 2.4%. The sequenced material came from PBMCs. The chain couples TRBV5-1 to TRBJ2-3, with 7 nucleotides matching TRBD2. The receptor's source is a woman in her twenties or thirties in good health and CMV-seronegative. CDR3 loop: CASSFLAGDDTQYF. CDR3 bases: TGCGCCAGCAGCTTTCTCGCGGGAGACGATACGCAGTATTTT.